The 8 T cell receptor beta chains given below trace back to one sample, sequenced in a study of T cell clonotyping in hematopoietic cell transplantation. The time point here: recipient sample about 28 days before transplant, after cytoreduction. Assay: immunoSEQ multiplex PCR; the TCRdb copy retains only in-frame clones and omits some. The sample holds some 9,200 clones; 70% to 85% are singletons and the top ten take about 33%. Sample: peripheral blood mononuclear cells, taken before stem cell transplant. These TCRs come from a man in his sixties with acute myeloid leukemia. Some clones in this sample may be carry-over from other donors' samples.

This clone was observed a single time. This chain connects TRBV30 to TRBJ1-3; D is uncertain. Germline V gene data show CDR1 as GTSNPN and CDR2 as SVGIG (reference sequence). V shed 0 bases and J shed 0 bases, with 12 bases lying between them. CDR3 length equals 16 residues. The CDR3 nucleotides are TGTGCCTGGAGTGTAATTGGGCAACTCTCTGGAAACACCATATATTTT. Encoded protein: CAWSVIGQLSGNTIYF.

The CDR3 coding sequence is TGTGCCAGCAGCTCGGACAGTTATGGCTACACCTTC. Its protein product is CASSSDSYGYTF. The gene calls are TRBV7-3 and TRBJ1-2; D may be TRBD1 (6 bases). V lost 4 bases and J lost 5, with 8 bases in between. The CDR3 loop spans 12 amino acids. Germline CDR1 reads SGHTA; CDR2 reads FQGTGA.

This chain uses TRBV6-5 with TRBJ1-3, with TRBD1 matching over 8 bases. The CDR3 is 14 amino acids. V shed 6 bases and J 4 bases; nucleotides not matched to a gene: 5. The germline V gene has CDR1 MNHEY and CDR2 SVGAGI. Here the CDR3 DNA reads TGTGCCAGCAGGACAGGGGCGTCCGGAAACACCATATATTTT. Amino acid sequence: CASRTGASGNTIYF.

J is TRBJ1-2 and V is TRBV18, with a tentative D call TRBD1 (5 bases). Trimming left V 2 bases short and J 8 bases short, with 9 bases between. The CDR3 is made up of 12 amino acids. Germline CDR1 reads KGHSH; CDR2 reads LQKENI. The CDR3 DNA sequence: TGTGCCAGCTCACCATCAGGGATGGGCTACACCTTC. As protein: CASSPSGMGYTF.

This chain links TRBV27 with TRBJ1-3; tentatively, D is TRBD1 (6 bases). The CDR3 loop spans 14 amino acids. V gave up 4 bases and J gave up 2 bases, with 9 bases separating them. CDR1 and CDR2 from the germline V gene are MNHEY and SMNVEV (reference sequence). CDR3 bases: TGTGCCAGCAGTTCGGACAGAGCTGGAAACACCATATATTTT. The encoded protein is CASSSDRAGNTIYF.

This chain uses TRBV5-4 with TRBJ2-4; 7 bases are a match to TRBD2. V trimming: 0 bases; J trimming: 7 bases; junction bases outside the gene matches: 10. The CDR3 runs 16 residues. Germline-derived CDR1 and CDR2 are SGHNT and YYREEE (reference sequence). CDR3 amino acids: CASSLAGGRAGNIQYF. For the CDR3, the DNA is TGTGCCAGCAGCTTGGCCGGGGGGAGGGCGGGGAACATTCAGTACTTC.

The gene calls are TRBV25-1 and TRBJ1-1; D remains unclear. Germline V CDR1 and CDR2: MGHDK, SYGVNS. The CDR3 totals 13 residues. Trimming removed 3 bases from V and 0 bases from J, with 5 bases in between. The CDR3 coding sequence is TGTGCCAGCAGTGACAACGTGAACACTGAAGCTTTCTTT. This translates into CASSDNVNTEAFF.

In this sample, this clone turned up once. The CDR3 here is CASSLGRDQPQHF. CDR3 sequence (DNA): TGCGCCAGCAGCTTGGGGCGGGATCAGCCCCAGCATTTT. The chain carries TRBV5-1 and TRBJ1-5; D is unresolved. There are 13 residues in the CDR3. Trimming stripped 0 bases from V and 5 bases from J, with 6 bases between. Germline CDR1 reads SGHRS; CDR2 reads YFSETQ.